The 18 T cell receptor beta chains below were found in one sample sequenced in a study of T-cell memory formation after mild COVID-19. TCRdb processed the 5' RACE reads anew with MiXCR; each CDR3 protein has one entry. The sample consists of 350,000 to 450,000 distinct CDR3 sequences, approximately 25% of them appearing once. The sequencing input was PBMCs or a T cell subset sorted from them (not recorded which). These receptors originate from an adult woman who had mild COVID-19 (a few samples of this study predate the infection). Cell type and time point are not known.

The genes are TRBV11-2 and TRBJ2-3, with D maybe TRBD2 (5 bases). V was trimmed by 5 bases and J by 4 bases, leaving 19 bases between them. Germline V gene data show CDR1 as SGHAT and CDR2 as FQNNGV. The CDR3 has 16 amino acids. The CDR3 protein is CASSNPGQIGADTQYF. CDR3 sequence (DNA): TGTGCCAGCAGCAATCCTGGCCAAATCGGGGCAGATACGCAGTATTTT.

J is TRBJ1-3 and V is TRBV12-3 or TRBV12-4; D is unclear. V was trimmed by 2 bases and J by 2 bases, leaving 7 bases between them. The CDR3 contains 14 residues. CDR3 in DNA: TGTGCCAGCAGTTTATCATCAACTGGAAACACCATATATTTT. It specifies CASSLSSTGNTIYF.

There are a few counts of this clonotype. The rearrangement uses TRBV24-1 and TRBJ2-2, with 8 bases identical to TRBD1. The germline gives CDR1 KGHDR, CDR2 SFDVKD. The CDR3 runs 15 residues. V was clipped by 5 bases and J by 6 bases; unmatched bases: 7. CDR3 protein: CATSARTGYPGELFF. Written as DNA, the CDR3 is TGTGCCACCAGTGCCAGGACAGGGTACCCCGGGGAGCTGTTTTTT.

This clonotype was found a few times. The CDR3, as DNA: TGCAGTGCTAGTAAGGGGACCAGCAATCAGCCCCAGCATTTT. It yields the protein CSASKGTSNQPQHF. The chain links TRBV20-1 to TRBJ1-5; the D gene is possibly TRBD1 (5 bases). There are 14 residues in the CDR3. Germline CDR1 DFQATT, CDR2 SNEGSKA (reference sequence). Deletions cut 3 bases from V and 1 base from J, with 10 bases between.

V usage is TRBV3-1 and J usage is TRBJ2-7, with TRBD2 as a possible D gene (5 bases). Germline V gives CDR1 LGHDT, CDR2 YNNKEL (reference sequence). This CDR3 comprises 16 residues. V was cut by 6 bases and J by 3 bases, with 21 bases left in between. CDR3 in amino acids: CASSQSLSGRYYEQYF. For the CDR3, the DNA is TGTGCCAGCAGTCAATCCCTTTCGGGGAGATACTACGAGCAGTACTTC.

The rearrangement uses TRBV6-2 or TRBV6-3 and TRBJ2-6; D may be TRBD2 (5 bases). Germline CDR1 reads MNHEY; CDR2 reads SVGEGT. Trimming removed 11 bases from V and 0 bases from J, with 8 bases in between. The CDR3 has 13 residues. Written as DNA, the CDR3 is TGTGCCGGAGGACTCTCTGGGGCCAACGTCCTGACTTTC. This sequence encodes CAGGLSGANVLTF.

J is TRBJ2-1 and V is TRBV20-1; D uncertain. V was pared by 4 bases and J by 10 bases, with 11 bases between. The length of the CDR3 is 11 residues. Germline V gene sequence: CDR1 DFQATT, CDR2 SNEGSKA (reference sequence). CDR3 coding DNA: TGCAGTGCTACCCAGGTTCAGGAGCAGTTCTTC. It codes for CSATQVQEQFF.

This clonotype has more than one count but fewer than ten. This chain connects TRBV20-1 to TRBJ1-2, with 9 bases lining up with TRBD1. J was trimmed by 0 bases and V by 0 bases; bases with no gene match: 11. Germline V gives CDR1 DFQATT, CDR2 SNEGSKA (reference sequence). The CDR3 covers 18 residues. The CDR3 sequence: CSARDRYRGRLTNYGYTF. The CDR3 nucleotides read TGCAGTGCTAGAGATCGTTACAGGGGGCGGTTGACTAACTATGGCTACACCTTC.

This clonotype was recorded a few times. This chain links TRBV7-2 with TRBJ2-6; TRBD2 is a possible D gene (6 bases). From germline, CDR1 is SGHTA and CDR2 FQGNSA. Trimming shortened V by 0 bases and J by 9 bases, and 6 bases separated the two germline ends. The CDR3 has 13 residues. CDR3: CASSLASGNVLTF. CDR3 DNA sequence: TGTGCCAGCAGCTTAGCTAGCGGCAACGTCCTGACTTTC.

This rearrangement joins TRBV24-1 to TRBJ1-2; D is uncertain. The length of the CDR3 is 14 residues. Germline CDR1 is KGHDR and CDR2 is SFDVKD. The ends were cut back, 4 bases at V and 0 bases at J, with 8 bases in the middle. In nucleotides, the CDR3 is TGTGCCACCAGTGACAAAACGACTAACTATGGCTACACCTTC. This encodes CATSDKTTNYGYTF.

CDR3: CASSDQRDRRTQYF. DNA of the CDR3: TGCGCCAGCAGTGATCAAAGGGACAGGAGGACCCAGTACTTC. The chain links TRBV10-1 to TRBJ2-5, with 8 bases lining up with TRBD1. Germline V gene sequence: CDR1 WNHNN, CDR2 SYGVQD (reference sequence). V dropped 3 bases and J dropped 7; count of bases not matched to a gene: 7. The CDR3 runs to 14 residues.

This clonotype has only a few counts. This chain uses TRBV5-1 with TRBJ2-7; 7 nucleotides match TRBD1. CDR1 SGHRS and CDR2 YFSETQ come from the germline V gene. The CDR3 contains 14 residues. The V and J ends lost 4 bases and 2 bases, in that order; junction bases with no gene match: 6. The CDR3 DNA follows: TGCGCCAGCAGCCTCCTGGGACAGACCTACGAGCAGTACTTC. Encoded protein: CASSLLGQTYEQYF.

V usage is TRBV9 and J usage is TRBJ2-5, with TRBD2 matching 8 bases. Germline loops: CDR1 SGDLS, CDR2 YYNGEE. Germline trimming cut 0 bases from V and 4 bases from J; bases unmatched to any gene: 5. The CDR3 covers 15 residues. Written as DNA, the CDR3 is TGTGCCAGCAGCGTAGTGGGGCGGGGGGCAGAGACCCAGTACTTC. Residues: CASSVVGRGAETQYF.

The chain uses TRBV29-1 and TRBJ2-5, with 7 bases lining up with TRBD1. The V gene end was trimmed by 3 bases and the J gene end by 4 bases; junction bases not matched to a gene: 14. This CDR3 has 16 residues. CDR1 and CDR2 (germline): SQVTM, ANQGSEA. In DNA, the CDR3 is TGCAGCGTTGATGGGGCTCAGACAGGGATGCGAGAGACCCAGTACTTC. Amino acid sequence: CSVDGAQTGMRETQYF.

For this clonotype: A read error may be the cause here, since a much bigger clone is one base away. The genes are TRBV12-3 or TRBV12-4 and TRBJ1-1, with no clear D. Trimming removed 3 bases at V and 3 bases at J, with 5 bases between. The CDR3 length is 12 residues. The CDR3 here is CASSLWDTEAFF. The CDR3 DNA reads as TGTGCCAGCAGTTTGTGGGACACTGAAGCTTTCTTT.

This chain joins TRBV7-6 and TRBJ2-7, with a weak D call TRBD1 (6 bases). Germline V gene lookup returns CDR1 SGHVS and CDR2 FNYEAQ. Trimming pared 5 bases from V and 3 bases from J, leaving 17 bases between. CDR3 size: 15 residues. The CDR3 here is CASSLRQGSLYEQYF. The CDR3 nucleotides are TGTGCCAGCAGCCTTAGGCAGGGGTCCCTCTACGAGCAGTACTTC. The full variable domain, in which reference TRBV7-6 and TRBJ2-7 provide the parts outside the CDR3, is GAGVSQSPRYKVTKRGQDVALRCDPISGHVSLYWYRQALGQGPEFLTYFNYEAQQDKSGLPNDRFSAERPEGSISTLTIQRTEQRDSAMYRCASSLRQGSLYEQYFGPGTRLTVT.

V and J are TRBV5-1 and TRBJ1-2; D remains ambiguous. V lost 0 bases and J lost 6, with 12 bases in between. Germline CDR1 SGHRS, CDR2 YFSETQ. The CDR3 covers 14 residues. The CDR3 bases are TGCGCCAGCAGCTTGGATAAGGGTTGGGATGGCTACACCTTC. This gives the protein CASSLDKGWDGYTF.

The chain uses TRBV27 and TRBJ2-7; 9 bases agree with TRBD2. CDR1 is MNHEY, CDR2 SMNVEV, per germline (reference sequence). J gave up 0 bases and V 6 bases, and 15 bases lay outside the gene matches. The CDR3 totals 18 residues. The CDR3 nucleotides are TGTGCCAGCAGCCTATCCTCTCGGGGTAGCGGGAGCTCCTACGAGCAGTACTTC. As protein: CASSLSSRGSGSSYEQYF.